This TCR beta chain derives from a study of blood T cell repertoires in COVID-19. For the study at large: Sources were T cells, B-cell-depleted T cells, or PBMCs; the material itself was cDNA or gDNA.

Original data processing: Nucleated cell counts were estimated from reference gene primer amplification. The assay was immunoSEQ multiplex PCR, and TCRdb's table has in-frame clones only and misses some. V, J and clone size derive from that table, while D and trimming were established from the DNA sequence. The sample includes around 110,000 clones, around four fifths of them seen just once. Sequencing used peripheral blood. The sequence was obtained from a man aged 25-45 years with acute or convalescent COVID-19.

CDR3 nucleotides: TGTGCCAGCAGCCAGGGACAGATGGAGAACAATGAGCAGTTCTTC. Protein product: CASSQGQMENNEQFF. This rearrangement joins TRBV16 to TRBJ2-1; 7 positions match TRBD1. In germline, CDR1 is KGHSY, CDR2 FQNENV. This CDR3 is 15 amino acids long. Trimming took 3 bases from V and 5 from J; bases not matched to a gene: 7.